Each of the 20 T cell receptor beta chains below was sequenced from the same sample in a study of cytomegalovirus exposure and HLA in healthy donors. The protocol was immunoSEQ multiplex PCR, while the TCRdb copy is restricted to in-frame clones and leaves out a portion. In the table there are approximately 210,000 clones, about 90% of which are singletons. Source material: PBMCs. The receptors were gathered from a woman between 18 and 29 years old in good health and CMV-seronegative.

This chain joins TRBV11-2 and TRBJ1-5; 8 nucleotides align to TRBD1. The CDR3 runs 14 residues. The germline gives CDR1 SGHAT, CDR2 FQNNGV. V shed 6 bases and J 2 bases; nucleotides not matched to a gene: 3. The DNA for the CDR3 is TGTGCCAGCAGTCAGGACAGGGGCAATCAGCCCCAGCATTTT. It specifies CASSQDRGNQPQHF. The full variable domain, rest sourced from reference TRBV11-2 and TRBJ1-5, is EAGVAQSPRYKIIEKRQSVAFWCNPISGHATLYWYQQILGQGPKLLIQFQNNGVVDDSQLPKDRFSAERLKGVDSTLKIQPAKLEDSAVYLCASSQDRGNQPQHFGDGTRLSIL.

The chain employs TRBV27 and TRBJ2-1; 11 nucleotides line up with TRBD2. CDR3 size: 15 residues. Germline V gene data show CDR1 as MNHEY and CDR2 as SMNVEV (reference sequence). V lost 6 bases to trimming and J lost 8 bases; unmatched junction nucleotides: 9. The CDR3 DNA reads as TGTGCCAGCAGCATAGCGGGAGGGCACGTCCATGAGCAGTTCTTC. It is translated as CASSIAGGHVHEQFF.

This chain joins TRBV29-1 and TRBJ2-7, with 12 nucleotides matching TRBD1. The length of the CDR3 is 13 residues. The V gene end was trimmed by 7 bases and the J gene end by 7 bases; junction bases not matched to a gene: 8. Germline V lookup: CDR1 SQVTM, CDR2 ANQGSEA. CDR3 nucleotides: TGCAGCGGCTTCGGGACAGGGGGCTGTGAGCAGTACTTC. It codes for CSGFGTGGCEQYF.

CDR3 amino acids: CSVERGLAGNEQYF. CDR3 nucleotide sequence: TGCAGCGTTGAACGGGGGCTAGCGGGAAACGAGCAGTACTTC. V usage is TRBV29-1 and J usage is TRBJ2-7; 9 bases are shared with TRBD2. CDR1 and CDR2 (germline): SQVTM, ANQGSEA. The CDR3 covers 14 residues. V was clipped by 2 bases and J by 5 bases; unmatched bases: 7.

The rearrangement uses TRBV13 and TRBJ2-1; 10 positions agree with TRBD2. The CDR3 totals 19 residues. V lost 5 bases, J lost 0 bases, and 13 bases stayed unmatched. The germline V gene has CDR1 PRHDT and CDR2 FYEKMQ (reference sequence). CDR3 residues: CASSPRTSGLRSSYNEQFF. The CDR3 nucleotides are TGTGCCAGCAGCCCACGGACTAGCGGCCTCAGGAGCTCCTACAATGAGCAGTTCTTC.

The chain combines TRBV18 with TRBJ1-1; D remains ambiguous. This CDR3 is 17 amino acids long. V was trimmed by 5 bases and J by 3 bases, leaving 22 bases between them. Germline V gives CDR1 KGHSH, CDR2 LQKENI. The CDR3 DNA follows: TGTGCCAGCTCAGATTTACCGGTCCTGGGTAGCGACACTGAAGCTTTCTTT. This sequence encodes CASSDLPVLGSDTEAFF.

This chain connects TRBV11-2 to TRBJ2-7; weak D call: TRBD2 (5 bases). Germline V CDR1 and CDR2: SGHAT, FQNNGV. V lost 3 bases and J lost 0, with 9 bases in between. The CDR3 consists of 14 residues. The CDR3 region has the DNA TGTGCCAGCAGCTTTGGTCGGGGCTCCTACGAGCAGTACTTC. Translated: CASSFGRGSYEQYF.

This chain links TRBV4-3 with TRBJ2-7; D not resolved. Germline V gives CDR1 LGHNA, CDR2 YSLEER. Trimming removed 6 bases from V and 0 bases from J, with 12 bases in between. This CDR3 comprises 14 residues. This chain's CDR3 is CASSKEDSSYEQYF. The CDR3 DNA follows: TGCGCCAGCAGTAAAGAAGATAGCTCCTACGAGCAGTACTTC.

This clone occurred a few times. The chain is built from TRBV4-1 and TRBJ2-1, with 7 bases that match TRBD2. This CDR3 is built from 16 residues. V was pared by 0 bases and J by 3 bases, with 5 bases of the junction left unmatched. CDR1 MGHRA and CDR2 YSYEKL come from the germline V gene. CDR3 in DNA: TGCGCCAGCAGCCAAGAAGGCCTAGCGGACTACAATGAGCAGTTCTTC. Encoded protein: CASSQEGLADYNEQFF.

The rearrangement links TRBV6-5 to TRBJ1-2, with a tentative D call TRBD1 (5 bases). This CDR3 contains 15 residues. V shed 0 bases and J shed 5 bases, with 13 bases lying between them. CDR1 MNHEY and CDR2 SVGAGI come from the germline V gene. The CDR3 region is CASSYSRTGTYGYTF. The DNA of the CDR3 is TGTGCCAGCAGTTACTCGAGAACAGGAACATATGGCTACACCTTC.

The chain is built from TRBV5-1 and TRBJ2-3; the match to TRBD2 covers 12 bases. The trim removed 2 bases at V and 6 bases at J, leaving 4 bases unmatched. CDR3 length: 15 residues. CDR1 is SGHRS, CDR2 YFSETQ, per germline. CDR3 bases: TGCGCCAGCAGCTTAAGGACTAGCGGGACCGATACGCAGTATTTT. Encoded protein: CASSLRTSGTDTQYF.

The chain links TRBV18 to TRBJ2-1, with TRBD1 matching 10 bases. With V trimmed by 3 bases and J by 8 bases, 7 bases remained unmatched. This CDR3 contains 15 residues. Germline V CDR1 and CDR2: KGHSH, LQKENI. Here the CDR3 reads CASSPTGGTIYEQFF. In DNA form, the CDR3 reads TGTGCCAGCTCACCGACAGGGGGCACGATCTATGAGCAGTTCTTC.

A note on this clone: Different DNA sequences within this sample yield the same CDR3. This rearrangement joins TRBV6-5 to TRBJ2-7; 10 bases align to TRBD1. Germline V lookup: CDR1 MNHEY, CDR2 SVGAGI. V shed 2 bases, J shed 2 bases, and the junction held 0 bases outside the gene matches. The CDR3 runs to 14 residues. The CDR3 protein is CASSYGQGAYEQYF. The CDR3 DNA sequence: TGTGCCAGCAGTTACGGACAGGGGGCCTACGAGCAGTACTTC.

The chain couples TRBV6-4 to TRBJ2-1; 8 bases align to TRBD2. V gave up 5 bases and J gave up 4 bases; unmatched junction bases: 1. The CDR3 is made up of 13 amino acids. Germline assignment: CDR1 MRHNA and CDR2 SNTAGT. The CDR3: CASSPGGYNEQFF. For the CDR3, the DNA is TGTGCCAGCAGTCCGGGAGGGTACAATGAGCAGTTCTTC.

This clone was found once. Other DNA sequences in this specimen translate into the identical CDR3. V usage is TRBV4-2 and J usage is TRBJ2-3, with 12 bases identical to TRBD2. Germline values: CDR1 LGHNA, CDR2 YNFKEQ. This CDR3 is built from 16 residues. Losses at the gene ends were 1 base for V and 3 bases for J; bases not matched to a gene: 2. The CDR3 DNA is TGTGCCAGCAGCCAAGGGCTAGCGGGGGGGACAGATACGCAGTATTTT. It encodes CASSQGLAGGTDTQYF.

J is TRBJ1-1 and V is TRBV28; TRBD1 matches at 7 bases. Losses at the gene ends were 5 bases for V and 5 bases for J; bases not matched to a gene: 8. The CDR3 consists of 14 residues. From germline, CDR1 is MDHEN and CDR2 SYDVKM. CDR3 amino acids: CASSRSRGITEAFF. As DNA, the CDR3 is TGTGCCAGCAGTCGTAGCAGGGGGATAACTGAAGCTTTCTTT. The whole variable domain, filled in from reference TRBV28 and TRBJ1-1, reads DVKVTQSSRYLVKRTGEKVFLECVQDMDHENMFWYRQDPGLGLRLIYFSYDVKMKEKGDIPEGYSVSREKKERFSLILESASTNQTSMYLCASSRSRGITEAFFGQGTRLTVV.

This chain connects TRBV2 to TRBJ2-7; 9 bases align to TRBD2. This CDR3 has 15 residues. CDR1 is SNHLY, CDR2 FYNNEI, per germline. V lost 6 bases to trimming and J lost 2 bases; unmatched junction nucleotides: 8. The CDR3 DNA reads as TGTGCCAGCAGCCACATTAGCGGGAGAGCCTACGAGCAGTACTTC. This gives the protein CASSHISGRAYEQYF.

CDR3 coding DNA: TGTGCCAGCAGCGTAGTTGGGGACAGCTCCTACGAGCAGTACTTC. Protein product: CASSVVGDSSYEQYF. The gene calls are TRBV9 and TRBJ2-7, with TRBD1 matching 7 bases. The CDR3 is made up of 15 amino acids. V trimming: 0 bases; J trimming: 0 bases; junction bases outside the gene matches: 3. The V gene's germline CDR1 is SGDLS and CDR2 YYNGEE.

The chain employs TRBV7-3 and TRBJ2-1, with 11 positions matching TRBD2. The CDR3 is 15 residues long. Germline trimming cut 4 bases from V and 3 bases from J; bases unmatched to any gene: 2. The V gene's germline CDR1 is SGHTA and CDR2 FQGTGA. CDR3 amino acids: CASSSLAGGYNEQFF. The CDR3, as DNA: TGTGCCAGCAGCTCCCTAGCGGGAGGCTACAATGAGCAGTTCTTC.

This clone was detected only a few times. The V gene is TRBV19, the J gene TRBJ2-1; a possible D gene is TRBD1 (5 bases). The V gene's germline CDR1 is LNHDA and CDR2 SQIVND (reference sequence). Trimming stripped 3 bases from V and 2 bases from J, with 5 bases between. CDR3 size: 13 residues. In DNA form, the CDR3 reads TGTGCCAGTAGTATGGACACCTACAATGAGCAGTTCTTC. Translated, it gives CASSMDTYNEQFF.